Below, 25 T cell receptor beta chains from the same sample are listed, as sequenced in a study of beta chain features in type 1 diabetes. Reverse transcribing all isolated RNA meant expressed TCRB transcripts were sequenced. Profiling relied on immunoSEQ multiplex PCR, and the TCRdb table lists in-frame clones only, not all of them. This sample has a few hundred thousand clones, with approximately 25% found just once. These receptors have no known antigen. Study observations and caveats: The study found moderately but significantly shorter TCRB CDR3s in all four CD4+ subsets of Type 1 diabetes patients.

Material: naive CD4+ T cells from blood. Source of these receptors: a woman aged 25 to 39 with type 1 diabetes.

A few counts support this clone. J is TRBJ2-1 and V is TRBV5-1; the match to TRBD2 covers 9 bases. Germline loops: CDR1 SGHRS, CDR2 YFSETQ. There are 15 residues in the CDR3. J lost 5 bases, V lost 2 bases, and 5 bases had no gene match. The CDR3 loop reads CASSFRSSGNNEQFF. CDR3 DNA sequence: TGCGCCAGCAGCTTTAGGTCTAGCGGGAACAATGAGCAGTTCTTC.

The chain uses TRBV29-1 and TRBJ2-1, with 7 bases that match TRBD2. V shed 1 base and J 13 bases; nucleotides not matched to a gene: 7. Germline V gene sequence: CDR1 SQVTM, CDR2 ANQGSEA. The CDR3 totals 12 residues. The chain's CDR3 is CSVEGTGRPQFF. The DNA for the CDR3 is TGCAGCGTTGAAGGGACCGGGAGGCCCCAGTTCTTC.

The chain carries TRBV5-1 and TRBJ1-2, with a weak D call TRBD1 (6 bases). Germline lookup yields CDR1 SGHRS and CDR2 YFSETQ. V shed 4 bases and J shed 3 bases, with 13 bases lying between them. The CDR3 totals 14 residues. CDR3 nucleotides: TGCGCCAGCAGCCCGGGACAAGACCACTATGGCTACACCTTC. Its protein is CASSPGQDHYGYTF.

This sequence joins TRBV27 and TRBJ2-7; 7 bases agree with TRBD2. With V trimmed by 5 bases and J by 7 bases, 14 bases remained unmatched. The germline V gene encodes CDR1 MNHEY and CDR2 SMNVEV (reference sequence). CDR3 length equals 15 residues. CDR3 nucleotides: TGTGCCAGCAGTCATTCGGCGGGAGCGGGCGGGGAGCAGTACTTC. It yields the protein CASSHSAGAGGEQYF.

The genes are TRBV7-3 and TRBJ1-2, with D possibly TRBD1 on 5 matching bases. From germline, CDR1 is SGHTA and CDR2 FQGTGA. The germline V and J ends were trimmed by 0 bases and 6 bases, with 11 bases remaining between them. The CDR3 is made up of 14 amino acids. CDR3 protein: CASSLTQGRDGYTF. The CDR3 DNA follows: TGTGCCAGCAGCTTAACGCAGGGAAGGGATGGCTACACCTTC.

This sequence joins TRBV28 and TRBJ2-5, with D perhaps TRBD2 (6 bases). The V end lost 2 bases, the J end lost 5 bases, and 12 bases lay between the germline ends. This CDR3 is built from 14 residues. Germline CDR1 reads MDHEN; CDR2 reads SYDVKM. The CDR3 here is CASSLPSRGETQYF. DNA for the CDR3: TGTGCCAGCAGTTTACCCAGCCGGGGGGAGACCCAGTACTTC.

The V and J genes are TRBV11-2 and TRBJ2-3; TRBD1 aligns across 7 bases. Germline loops: CDR1 SGHAT, CDR2 FQNNGV. V trimming: 4 bases; J trimming: 0 bases; junction bases outside the gene matches: 13. The CDR3 contains 18 residues. CDR3 amino acids: CASSSHHASGQSTDTQYF. The CDR3 nucleotides read TGTGCCAGCAGCTCACACCACGCCTCGGGACAGAGCACAGATACGCAGTATTTT.

This clone was seen only a few times. This chain links TRBV29-1 with TRBJ1-2; possibly TRBD1 for D (5 bases). CDR1 is SQVTM, CDR2 ANQGSEA, per germline. Trimming cost V 4 bases and J 2 bases, with 14 bases left between them. The CDR3 length is 14 residues. This CDR3 is CSVGVRGGNYGYTF. In nucleotides, the CDR3 is TGCAGCGTTGGAGTCCGGGGGGGAAACTATGGCTACACCTTC. The whole variable domain, filled in from reference TRBV29-1 and TRBJ1-2, reads SAVISQKPSRDICQRGTSLTIQCQVDSQVTMMFWYRQQPGQSLTLIATANQGSEATYESGFVIDKFPISRPNLTFSTLTVSNMSPEDSSIYLCSVGVRGGNYGYTFGSGTRLTVV.

This clone turned up a few times. The genes are TRBV25-1 and TRBJ1-2; D is uncertain. In germline, CDR1 is MGHDK, CDR2 SYGVNS. The CDR3 length is 15 residues. The ends were cut back, 0 bases at V and 4 bases at J, with 12 bases in the middle. CDR3 sequence reads: CASSEYSGSSYGYTF. CDR3 in DNA: TGTGCCAGCAGTGAATATTCCGGGTCGTCCTATGGCTACACCTTC.

The rearrangement joins TRBV18 to TRBJ2-1; 9 bases align to TRBD2. The CDR3 spans 15 residues. Germline lookup yields CDR1 KGHSH and CDR2 LQKENI. Unmatched junction bases numbered 6, after V lost 3 bases and J lost 6 bases. The CDR3 spells CASSPLAGTGNEQFF. DNA of the CDR3: TGTGCCAGCTCACCCCTAGCGGGAACGGGCAATGAGCAGTTCTTC.

The chain couples TRBV30 to TRBJ2-7; 9 bases are a match to TRBD2. J was trimmed by 5 bases and V by 0 bases; bases with no gene match: 5. CDR1 is GTSNPN, CDR2 SVGIG, per germline (reference sequence). The CDR3 contains 14 residues. CDR3 in DNA: TGTGCCTGGAGTGTATGGACTAGCGATAACGAGCAGTACTTC. Encoded protein: CAWSVWTSDNEQYF.

The sample holds a few counts of this clone. This chain connects TRBV2 to TRBJ2-7; TRBD1 matches at 9 bases. This CDR3 region has 13 residues. Germline V gene data show CDR1 as SNHLY and CDR2 as FYNNEI. V lost 4 bases, J lost 4 bases, and 2 bases stayed unmatched. This CDR3 reads CASSADRGYEQYF. CDR3 nucleotides: TGTGCCAGCAGTGCGGACAGGGGATACGAGCAGTACTTC. The variable domain in full, with the rest retrieved from reference TRBV2 and TRBJ2-7, is EPEVTQTPSHQVTQMGQEVILRCVPISNHLYFYWYRQILGQKVEFLVSFYNNEISEKSEIFDDQFSVERPDGSNFTLKIRSTKLEDSAMYFCASSADRGYEQYFGPGTRLTVT.

The J gene is TRBJ1-4, the V gene TRBV5-4; 10 nucleotides match TRBD1. After removal of 3 bases from V and 7 bases from J, the junction contained 6 bases not matched to a gene. Germline CDR1 and CDR2: SGHNT and YYREEE (reference sequence). The CDR3 is made up of 15 amino acids. The CDR3 here is CASSSGGTGVEKLFF. CDR3 DNA: TGTGCCAGCAGCTCAGGGGGGACAGGGGTTGAAAAACTGTTTTTT. Supplemented by reference TRBV5-4 and TRBJ1-4, the full variable domain reads ETGVTQSPTHLIKTRGQQVTLRCSSQSGHNTVSWYQQALGQGPQFIFQYYREEENGRGNFPPRFSGLQFPNYSSELNVNALELDDSALYLCASSSGGTGVEKLFFGSGTQLSVL.

The rearrangement joins TRBV9 to TRBJ2-2; 7 bases align to TRBD1. V dropped 2 bases and J dropped 4; count of bases not matched to a gene: 8. Per germline, CDR1 SGDLS and CDR2 YYNGEE. This CDR3 region has 16 residues. CDR3 loop: CASSVRGQAGTGELFF. DNA for the CDR3: TGTGCCAGCAGCGTTAGGGGGCAGGCGGGCACCGGGGAGCTGTTTTTT.

This clone was found a few times. The V gene is TRBV11-2, the J gene TRBJ2-7; no clear D gene. Germline-derived CDR1 and CDR2 are SGHAT and FQNNGV. V gave up 4 bases and J gave up 4 bases, with 11 bases separating them. This CDR3 has 13 amino acids. The CDR3 reads CASSSLRTYEQYF. The CDR3 DNA reads TGTGCCAGCAGCTCTCTCCGAACTTACGAGCAGTACTTC.

This clone was seen more than once but under ten times. J is TRBJ2-7 and V is TRBV2, with D uncertain. CDR3 length: 12 amino acids. The V gene's germline CDR1 is SNHLY and CDR2 FYNNEI. V was cut by 8 bases and J by 3 bases, with 11 bases left in between. This chain's CDR3 is CASGPNIYEQYF. CDR3 bases: TGTGCCAGCGGGCCGAACATCTACGAGCAGTACTTC.

This chain connects TRBV7-3 to TRBJ2-1; D may be TRBD2 (6 bases). V was clipped by 2 bases and J by 9 bases, with 17 bases between them. This CDR3 contains 15 residues. The germline CDR1 and CDR2 sequences are SGHTA and FQGTGA. The CDR3 nucleotides read TGTGCCAGCAGCTTAGACCCGGCTAGGGAGGTTGAGCAGTTCTTC. It specifies CASSLDPAREVEQFF.

This clone was observed a handful of times. V gene TRBV20-1 combines with J gene TRBJ2-4; D gene uncertain. CDR1 and CDR2 (germline): DFQATT, SNEGSKA (reference sequence). Trimming stripped 7 bases from V and 0 bases from J, with 4 bases between. The CDR3 length is 11 residues. CDR3 protein: CSVIAKNIQYF. DNA of the CDR3: TGCAGTGTCATAGCCAAAAACATTCAGTACTTC.

This clone was observed a few times. The chain carries TRBV29-1 and TRBJ2-2; maybe TRBD1 (5 bases). Germline V gives CDR1 SQVTM, CDR2 ANQGSEA. V was clipped by 7 bases and J by 2 bases, with 14 bases between them. The CDR3 runs 14 residues. The CDR3 sequence: CSGRQSLNTGELFF. CDR3 sequence (DNA): TGCAGCGGAAGACAGAGCCTCAACACCGGGGAGCTGTTTTTT.

This clone was counted between two and nine times. This chain links TRBV5-1 with TRBJ2-5; 7 nucleotides line up with TRBD2. There are 15 residues in the CDR3. The junction had 6 bases not matched to a gene; V was cut back by 0 bases and J by 4 bases. Germline loops: CDR1 SGHRS, CDR2 YFSETQ. The CDR3 is CASSLDGLDGETQYF. Here the CDR3 DNA reads TGCGCCAGCAGCTTGGATGGACTAGACGGAGAGACCCAGTACTTC.

The gene calls are TRBV2 and TRBJ1-4, with D possibly being TRBD1 (6 bases). There are 14 residues in the CDR3. V was trimmed by 6 bases and J by 6 bases, leaving 14 bases between them. Germline CDR1 reads SNHLY; CDR2 reads FYNNEI. The CDR3 DNA is TGTGCCAGCAGGGACAGAGGCGGGTATGAAAAACTGTTTTTT. Protein sequence: CASRDRGGYEKLFF.

This chain links TRBV28 with TRBJ2-1, with 8 bases aligning to TRBD2. The V segment lost 6 bases and the J segment 4 bases; nucleotides outside the gene matches: 8. Germline V gene data show CDR1 as MDHEN and CDR2 as SYDVKM. CDR3 length: 15 residues. CDR3 in DNA: TGTGCCAGCAGGACTCTCGCGGGAGGATACAATGAGCAGTTCTTC. Its translation is CASRTLAGGYNEQFF.

Concerning this clone: Additional DNA sequences in this sample encode the identical CDR3. This rearrangement joins TRBV9 to TRBJ1-1; the D is unclear. Germline CDR1 and CDR2: SGDLS and YYNGEE. This CDR3 has 13 residues. V lost 1 base and J lost 1, with 5 bases in between. The DNA of the CDR3 is TGTGCCAGCAGCGTACGGGGGAACACTGAAGCTTTCTTT. It translates to CASSVRGNTEAFF.

V usage is TRBV30 and J usage is TRBJ1-1, with D unresolved. The CDR3 contains 15 residues. V was cut by 0 bases and J by 0 bases, with 11 bases left in between. Germline V gives CDR1 GTSNPN, CDR2 SVGIG (reference sequence). The CDR3 DNA reads as TGTGCCTGGAGTGTAGAGTATCTCATGAACACTGAAGCTTTCTTT. It yields the protein CAWSVEYLMNTEAFF.

This clone came up a few times. The rearrangement joins TRBV2 to TRBJ2-3, with 7 nucleotides matching TRBD2. J lost 2 bases, V lost 6 bases, and 8 bases had no gene match. The CDR3 is 15 amino acids. CDR1 and CDR2 from the germline V gene are SNHLY and FYNNEI. CDR3 residues: CASSGPAGPTDTQYF. CDR3 bases: TGTGCCAGCAGCGGGCCAGCGGGGCCCACAGATACGCAGTATTTT.